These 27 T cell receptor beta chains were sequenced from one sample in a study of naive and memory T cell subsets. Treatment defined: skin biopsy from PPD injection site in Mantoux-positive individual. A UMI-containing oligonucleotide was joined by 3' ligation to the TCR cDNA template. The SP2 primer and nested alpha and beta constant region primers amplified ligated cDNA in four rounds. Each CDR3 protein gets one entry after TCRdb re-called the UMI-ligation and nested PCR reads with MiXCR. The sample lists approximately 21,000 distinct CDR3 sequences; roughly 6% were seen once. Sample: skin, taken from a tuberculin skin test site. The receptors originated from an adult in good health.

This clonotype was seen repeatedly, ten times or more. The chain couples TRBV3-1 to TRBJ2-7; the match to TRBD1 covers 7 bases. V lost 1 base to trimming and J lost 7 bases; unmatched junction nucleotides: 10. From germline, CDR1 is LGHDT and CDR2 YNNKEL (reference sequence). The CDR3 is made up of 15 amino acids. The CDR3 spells CASSQGTGQFGEQYF. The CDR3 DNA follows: TGTGCCAGCAGCCAAGGGACAGGCCAGTTTGGGGAGCAGTACTTC.

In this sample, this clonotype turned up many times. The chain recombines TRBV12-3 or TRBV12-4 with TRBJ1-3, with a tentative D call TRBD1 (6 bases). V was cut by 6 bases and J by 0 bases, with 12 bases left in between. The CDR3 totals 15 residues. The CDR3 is CASSPDSFSGNTIYF. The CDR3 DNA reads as TGTGCCAGCAGCCCGGACAGCTTCTCTGGAAACACCATATATTTT.

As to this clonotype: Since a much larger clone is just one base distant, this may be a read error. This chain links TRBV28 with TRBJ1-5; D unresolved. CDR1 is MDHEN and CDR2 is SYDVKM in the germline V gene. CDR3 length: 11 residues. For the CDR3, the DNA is TGTGCCAGCAGCCGAGTTCAGCCCCAGAATTTT. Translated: CASSRVQPQNF.

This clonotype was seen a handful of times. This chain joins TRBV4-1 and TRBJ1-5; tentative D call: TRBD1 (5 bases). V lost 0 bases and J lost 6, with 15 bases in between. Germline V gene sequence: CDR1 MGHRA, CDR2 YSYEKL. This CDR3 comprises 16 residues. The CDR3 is CASSQEFGTSIQPQHF. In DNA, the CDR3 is TGCGCCAGCAGCCAAGAGTTTGGGACCTCTATTCAGCCCCAGCATTTT.

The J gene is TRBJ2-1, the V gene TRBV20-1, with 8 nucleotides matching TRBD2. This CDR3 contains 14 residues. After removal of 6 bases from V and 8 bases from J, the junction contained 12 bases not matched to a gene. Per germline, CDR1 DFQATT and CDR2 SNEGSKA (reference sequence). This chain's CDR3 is CSATRQRGFYEQFF. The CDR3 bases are TGCAGTGCCACCCGGCAGCGGGGGTTCTATGAGCAGTTCTTC.

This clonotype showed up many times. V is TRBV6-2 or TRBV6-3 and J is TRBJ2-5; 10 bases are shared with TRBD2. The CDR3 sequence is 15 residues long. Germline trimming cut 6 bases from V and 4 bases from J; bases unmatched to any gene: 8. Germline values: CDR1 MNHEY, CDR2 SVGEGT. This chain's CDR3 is CASSPFIAGGETQYF. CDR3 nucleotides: TGTGCCAGCAGCCCTTTTATAGCGGGAGGAGAGACCCAGTACTTC.

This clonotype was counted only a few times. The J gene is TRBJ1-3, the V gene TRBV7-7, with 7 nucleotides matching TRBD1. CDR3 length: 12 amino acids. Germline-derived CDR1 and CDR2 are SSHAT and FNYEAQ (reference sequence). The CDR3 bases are TGTGCGACACAGGGGTACGGAAACACCATATATTTT. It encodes CATQGYGNTIYF.

The CDR3 DNA is TGTGCCAGCAGTTTCTACCCTGACAGGGGGGGCACAGATACGCAGTATTTT. It codes for CASSFYPDRGGTDTQYF. This chain links TRBV28 with TRBJ2-3, with 9 bases matching TRBD1. V lost 3 bases, J lost 1 base, and 8 bases stayed unmatched. Germline values: CDR1 MDHEN, CDR2 SYDVKM. The CDR3 sequence is 17 residues long.

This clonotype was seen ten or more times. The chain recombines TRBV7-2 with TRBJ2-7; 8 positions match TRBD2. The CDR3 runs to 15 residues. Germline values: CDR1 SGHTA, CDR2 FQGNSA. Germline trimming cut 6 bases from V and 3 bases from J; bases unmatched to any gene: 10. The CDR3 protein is CASRFGLAPNYEQYF. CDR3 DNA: TGTGCCAGCAGATTCGGACTAGCCCCCAACTACGAGCAGTACTTC.

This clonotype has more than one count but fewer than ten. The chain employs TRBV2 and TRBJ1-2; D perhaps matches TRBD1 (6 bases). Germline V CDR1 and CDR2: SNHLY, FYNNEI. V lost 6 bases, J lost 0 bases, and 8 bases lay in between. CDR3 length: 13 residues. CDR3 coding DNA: TGTGCCAGCAGGGGGACACCTAACTATGGCTACACCTTC. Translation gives CASRGTPNYGYTF.

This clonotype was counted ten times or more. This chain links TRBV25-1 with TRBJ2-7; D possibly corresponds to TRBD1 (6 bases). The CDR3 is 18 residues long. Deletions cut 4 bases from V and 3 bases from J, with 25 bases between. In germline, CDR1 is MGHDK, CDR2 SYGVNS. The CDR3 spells CASSVDLKSLRGSYEQYF. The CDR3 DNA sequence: TGTGCCAGCAGTGTTGACCTAAAGTCCCTCAGGGGAAGCTACGAGCAGTACTTC.

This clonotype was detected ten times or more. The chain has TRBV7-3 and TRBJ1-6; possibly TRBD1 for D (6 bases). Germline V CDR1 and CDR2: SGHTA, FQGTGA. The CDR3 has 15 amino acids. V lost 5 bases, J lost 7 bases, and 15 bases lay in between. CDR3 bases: TGTGCCAGCAGCCCCCGAGGGGGAGGAAATTCACCCCTCCACTTT. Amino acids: CASSPRGGGNSPLHF.

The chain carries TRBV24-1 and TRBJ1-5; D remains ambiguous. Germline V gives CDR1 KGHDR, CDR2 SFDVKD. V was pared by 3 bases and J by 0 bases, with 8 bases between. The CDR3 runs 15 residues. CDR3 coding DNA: TGTGCCACCAGTGATCATGACGATAGCAATCAGCCCCAGCATTTT. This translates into CATSDHDDSNQPQHF.

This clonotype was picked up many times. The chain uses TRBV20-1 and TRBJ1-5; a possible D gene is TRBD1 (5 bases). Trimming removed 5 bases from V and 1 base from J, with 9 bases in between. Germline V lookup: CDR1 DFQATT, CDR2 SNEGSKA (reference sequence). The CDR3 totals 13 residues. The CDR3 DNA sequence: TGCAGTGCTCACCGGGACAGCAATCAGCCCCAGCATTTT. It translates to CSAHRDSNQPQHF.

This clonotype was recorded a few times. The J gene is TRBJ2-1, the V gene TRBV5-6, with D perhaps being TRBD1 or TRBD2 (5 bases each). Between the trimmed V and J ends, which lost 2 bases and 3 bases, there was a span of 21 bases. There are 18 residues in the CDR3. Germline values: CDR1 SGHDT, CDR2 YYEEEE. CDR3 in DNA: TGTGCCAGCAGCTTCACCCGACTGAGGGGTCTTAACTACAATGAGCAGTTCTTC. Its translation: CASSFTRLRGLNYNEQFF.

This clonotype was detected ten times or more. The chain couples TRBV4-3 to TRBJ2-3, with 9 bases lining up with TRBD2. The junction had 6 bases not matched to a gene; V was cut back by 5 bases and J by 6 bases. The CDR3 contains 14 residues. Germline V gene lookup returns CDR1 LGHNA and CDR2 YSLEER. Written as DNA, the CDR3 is TGCGCCAGCAGCTGGACTAGCGCCCCCGATACGCAGTATTTT. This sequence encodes CASSWTSAPDTQYF.

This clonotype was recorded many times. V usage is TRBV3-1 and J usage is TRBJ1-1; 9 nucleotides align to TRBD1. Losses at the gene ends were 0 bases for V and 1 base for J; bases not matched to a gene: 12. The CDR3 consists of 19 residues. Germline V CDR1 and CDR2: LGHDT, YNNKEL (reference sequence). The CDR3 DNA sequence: TGTGCCAGCAGCCAAGACTGGCGGACAGGGGCTTCGGCGAACACTGAAGCTTTCTTT. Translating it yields CASSQDWRTGASANTEAFF.

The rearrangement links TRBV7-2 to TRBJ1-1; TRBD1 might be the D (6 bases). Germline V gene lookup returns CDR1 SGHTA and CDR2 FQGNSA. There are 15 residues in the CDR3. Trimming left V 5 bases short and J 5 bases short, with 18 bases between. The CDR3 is CASSHSQGSGTEAFF. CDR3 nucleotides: TGTGCCAGCAGCCACTCCCAGGGGTCGGGGACTGAAGCTTTCTTT.

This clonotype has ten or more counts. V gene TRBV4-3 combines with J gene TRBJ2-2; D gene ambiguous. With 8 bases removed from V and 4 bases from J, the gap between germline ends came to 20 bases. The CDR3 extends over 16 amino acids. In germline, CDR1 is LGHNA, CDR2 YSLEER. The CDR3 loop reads CASGLGSWGTTGELFF. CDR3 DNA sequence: TGCGCCAGCGGGCTAGGGTCCTGGGGAACCACCGGGGAGCTGTTTTTT.

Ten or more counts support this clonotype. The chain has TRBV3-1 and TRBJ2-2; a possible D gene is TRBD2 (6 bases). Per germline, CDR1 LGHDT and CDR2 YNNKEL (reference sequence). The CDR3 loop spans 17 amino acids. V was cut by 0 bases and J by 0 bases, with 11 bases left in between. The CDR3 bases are TGTGCCAGCAGCCAAGAAAGCGGCGGGGCGAACACCGGGGAGCTGTTTTTT. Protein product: CASSQESGGANTGELFF.

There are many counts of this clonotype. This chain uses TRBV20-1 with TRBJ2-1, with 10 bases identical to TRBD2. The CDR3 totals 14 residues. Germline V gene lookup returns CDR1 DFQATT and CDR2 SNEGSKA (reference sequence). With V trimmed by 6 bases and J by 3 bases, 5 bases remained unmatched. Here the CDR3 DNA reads TGCAGTGCCCGAGGGACTAGCGACTACAATGAGCAGTTCTTC. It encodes CSARGTSDYNEQFF.

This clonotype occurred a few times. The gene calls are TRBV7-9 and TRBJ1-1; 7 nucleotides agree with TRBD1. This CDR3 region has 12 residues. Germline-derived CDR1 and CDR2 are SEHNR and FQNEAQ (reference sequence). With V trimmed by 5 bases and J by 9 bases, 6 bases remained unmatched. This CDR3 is CASSGQTGKAFF. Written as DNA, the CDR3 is TGTGCCAGCAGCGGACAGACAGGGAAAGCTTTCTTT.

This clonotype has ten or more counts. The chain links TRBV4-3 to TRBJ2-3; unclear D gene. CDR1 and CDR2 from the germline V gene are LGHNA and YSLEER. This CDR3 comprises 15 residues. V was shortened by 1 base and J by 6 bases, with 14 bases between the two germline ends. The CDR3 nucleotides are TGCGCCAGCAGCCAAGGGAACACCACGAGGGATACGCAGTATTTT. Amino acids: CASSQGNTTRDTQYF.

Here the CDR3 reads CATKDRVGASGNEQFF. As DNA, the CDR3 is TGTGCCACCAAGGACAGGGTGGGGGCTAGCGGCAATGAGCAGTTCTTC. The V gene is TRBV19, the J gene TRBJ2-1, with D perhaps TRBD1 (8 bases). V was shortened by 10 bases and J by 6 bases, with 25 bases between the two germline ends. Germline V gene lookup returns CDR1 LNHDA and CDR2 SQIVND (reference sequence). The CDR3 is 16 amino acids. The full variable domain, rest sourced from reference TRBV19 and TRBJ2-1, is DGGITQSPKYLFRKEGQNVTLSCEQNLNHDAMYWYRQDPGQGLRLIYYSQIVNDFQKGDIAEGYSVSREKKESFPLTVTSAQKNPTAFYLCATKDRVGASGNEQFFGPGTRLTVL.

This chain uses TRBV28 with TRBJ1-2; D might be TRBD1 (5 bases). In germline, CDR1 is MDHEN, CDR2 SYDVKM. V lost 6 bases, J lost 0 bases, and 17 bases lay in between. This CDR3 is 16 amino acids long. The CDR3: CASRLGRSTANYGYTF. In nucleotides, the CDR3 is TGTGCCAGCAGATTGGGACGGTCAACAGCTAACTATGGCTACACCTTC.

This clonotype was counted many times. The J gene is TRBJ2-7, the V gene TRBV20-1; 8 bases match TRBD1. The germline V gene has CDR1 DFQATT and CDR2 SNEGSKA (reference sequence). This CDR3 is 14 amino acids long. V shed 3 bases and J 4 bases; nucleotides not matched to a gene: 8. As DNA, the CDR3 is TGCAGTGCTAGGTCCCGGGACAGGATATACGAGCAGTACTTC. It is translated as CSARSRDRIYEQYF.

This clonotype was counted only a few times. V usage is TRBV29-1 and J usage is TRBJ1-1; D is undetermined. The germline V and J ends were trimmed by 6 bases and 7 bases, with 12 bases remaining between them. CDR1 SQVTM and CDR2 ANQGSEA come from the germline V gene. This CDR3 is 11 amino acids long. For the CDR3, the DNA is TGCAGCGTCGCCGTTTCTATTGAAGCTTTCTTT. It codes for CSVAVSIEAFF.